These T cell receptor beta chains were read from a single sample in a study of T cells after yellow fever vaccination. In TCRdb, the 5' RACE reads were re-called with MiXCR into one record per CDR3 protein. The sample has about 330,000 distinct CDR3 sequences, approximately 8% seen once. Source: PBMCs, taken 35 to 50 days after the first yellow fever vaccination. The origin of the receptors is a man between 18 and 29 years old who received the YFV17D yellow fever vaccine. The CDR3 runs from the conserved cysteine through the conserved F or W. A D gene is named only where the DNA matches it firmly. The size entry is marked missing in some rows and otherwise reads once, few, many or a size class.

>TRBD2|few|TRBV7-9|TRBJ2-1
CASSRGDLRVYNEQFF
TGTGCCAGCAGCCGGGGGGACCTCAGGGTCTACAATGAGCAGTTCTTC
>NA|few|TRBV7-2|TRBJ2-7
CASSFRTQDEQYF
TGTGCCAGCAGCTTCCGTACCCAGGACGAGCAGTACTTC
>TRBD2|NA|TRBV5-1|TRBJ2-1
CASSLVSAGGHNEQFF
TGCGCCAGCAGCTTGGTGTCAGCGGGGGGCCACAATGAGCAGTTCTTC
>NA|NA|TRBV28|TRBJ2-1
CASRQGYADNEQFF
TGTGCCAGCAGGCAGGGGTATGCGGACAATGAGCAGTTCTTC
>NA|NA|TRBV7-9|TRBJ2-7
CASSSANDYEQYF
TGTGCCAGCAGCTCGGCCAACGATTACGAGCAGTACTTC
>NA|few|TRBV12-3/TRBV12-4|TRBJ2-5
CASSPGGRRETQYF
TGTGCCAGCAGCCCCGGGGGTAGGCGAGAGACCCAGTACTTC
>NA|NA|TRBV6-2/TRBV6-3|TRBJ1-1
CAITGWDTEAFF
TGTGCCATTACGGGCTGGGACACTGAAGCTTTCTTT
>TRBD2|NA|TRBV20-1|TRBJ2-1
CSRGGGPLDEQFF
TGCAGCCGGGGGGGGGGTCCCCTAGATGAGCAGTTCTTC
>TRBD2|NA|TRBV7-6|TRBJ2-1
CASSLARRGALGNEQFF
TGTGCCAGCAGCTTAGCGCGGCGGGGGGCCTTGGGAAATGAGCAGTTCTTC
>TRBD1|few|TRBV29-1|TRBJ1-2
CSVQGGPRYGYTF
TGCAGCGTGCAGGGGGGCCCGCGTTATGGCTACACCTTC
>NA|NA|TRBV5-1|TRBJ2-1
CASSVASAEQFF
TGCGCCAGCAGCGTAGCTAGCGCTGAGCAGTTCTTC
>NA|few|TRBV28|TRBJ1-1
CAVGGVTEAFF
TGTGCCGTGGGGGGAGTCACTGAAGCTTTCTTT
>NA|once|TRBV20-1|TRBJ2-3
CSARPLPEGGPDTQYF
TGCAGTGCTAGGCCCCTCCCGGAGGGGGGTCCAGATACGCAGTATTTT
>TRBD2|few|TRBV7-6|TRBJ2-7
CASSLASGGGSYEQYF
TGTGCCAGCAGCTTAGCTTCCGGCGGGGGGTCCTACGAGCAGTACTTC
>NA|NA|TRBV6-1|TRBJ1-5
CASSLGRGKQPQHF
TGTGCCAGCAGCCTCGGCAGGGGTAAACAGCCCCAGCATTTT
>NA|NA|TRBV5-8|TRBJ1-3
CASSLPPDGVYF
TGTGCCAGCAGCTTGCCCCCCGACGGCGTATATTTT
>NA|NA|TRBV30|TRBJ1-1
CAWDVNGIRRTEITEAFF
TGTGCCTGGGATGTAAATGGTATCCGGAGAACCGAGATCACTGAAGCTTTCTTT
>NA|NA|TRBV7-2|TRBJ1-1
CASSLARGRAFF
TGTGCCAGCAGCTTAGCGCGGGGGAGGGCTTTCTTT
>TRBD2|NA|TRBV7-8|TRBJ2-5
CATTGLAGGETQYF
TGTGCTACAACGGGACTAGCGGGAGGAGAGACCCAGTACTTC
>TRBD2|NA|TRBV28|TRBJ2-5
CASSKTSGEETQYF
TGTGCCAGCAGTAAGACTAGCGGGGAAGAGACCCAGTACTTC
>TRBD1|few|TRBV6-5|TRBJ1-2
CASSYSGGGYGYTF
TGTGCCAGCAGTTACTCAGGGGGCGGCTATGGCTACACCTTC
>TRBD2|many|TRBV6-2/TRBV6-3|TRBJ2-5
CASSYDAGGLETQYF
TGTGCCAGCAGTTACGACGCGGGGGGGCTTGAGACCCAGTACTTC